Detailed here is one T cell receptor beta chain. Its target antigen remains unknown. There are no base qualities to consult, and no much larger clone falls within one base. This specimen comes from a study of blood T cell repertoires in COVID-19 (dated by TCRdb to about 2020). Describing the broader study: Samples covering the acute and convalescent phases of COVID-19 were provided by collaborators in the United States, Italy and Spain. Samples were obtained from the ongoing ImmuneRACE study (first 160 participants) and from some 1,200 subjects provided by 6 global collaborators. Nearly every sample came with metadata listing a de-identified subject ID, COVID-19 status, age in years and sex. Where available, HLA class I and class II types were taken from metadata supplied by the sample provider and were not determined by assay-based typing. The material from the prospective study consisted of cDNA or gDNA derived from T cells, B-cell-depleted T cells, or PBMCs. The repertoires were made available in a free public database intended to serve as a resource for research on the immune response to SARS-CoV-2. The dataset comprised deeply sampled blood TCRbeta repertoires from subjects exposed to, actively infected with, or recovered from COVID-19. Points the paper makes about the study in general: The amount of clinical and demographic metadata varied by source and participant and was provided uncurated.

One collaborating source in Seattle enrolled patients during active infection and followed them longitudinally through the course of disease. The collaborating institutions used their own protocols to collect whole blood in K2EDTA tubes. For TCRbeta analysis, collaborators shipped samples as frozen whole blood, isolated PBMCs, or DNA extracted from either of those sample types. TCRbeta CDR3 regions were amplified from genomic DNA by means of the immunoSEQ Assay, a bias-controlled multiplex PCR. The original pipeline was this. The number of nucleated cells in each sample was estimated by amplification of reference gene primers within the assay. To quantify the absolute abundance of each unique TCRbeta CDR3 rearrangement, sequence reads were collapsed and filtered. Productive Simpson clonality was computed per sample as the square root of Simpson's diversity index over productive rearrangements. Held by TCRdb, this immuneACCESS table contains in-frame sequences only and omits some clones. Under half of the omission traces to an unresolved V gene where checked; the cause of the rest is unknown. The V and J calls and the clone size are those of that table, but D and trimming were determined from the DNA. The sample contains about 49,000 clones, 81% of them found a single time. The ten biggest clones cover around 24% of the sample.

The germline V gene encodes CDR1 SGDLS and CDR2 YYNGEE. From the cysteine through the phenylalanine, the CDR3 covers 15 amino acids. Only the CDR3 part of the read is kept: 45 bases, read in frame from the first base. V has 3 bases trimmed and J has 9 bases trimmed; junction bases matching no gene number 7. This receptor was identified in an elderly woman with COVID-19, enrolled during active disease. Sequenced sample: peripheral blood. The receptor chain draws on TRBV9 and TRBJ1-6, with 9 bases matching TRBD1. DNA sequence: TGTGCCAGCAGCGAAATACAGGGGGCCGGTTCACCCCTCCACTTT. It codes for CASSEIQGAGSPLHF.